The next 13 T cell receptor beta chains were all read from a single sample in a study of shared clonotypes between healthy human individuals. Naive CD8 cells comprised CD45RO-negative, CCR7-positively selected cells, excluding terminally differentiated effector memory CD45RA+ cells. Produced via immunoSEQ multiplex PCR; TCRdb's table is partial and in-frame only. The sample lists nearly 600,000 clones, around 95% occurring once. Sequenced sample: naive CD8+ T cells sorted from blood. All receptors come from a woman in her 30s in good health.

V gene TRBV27 combines with J gene TRBJ2-7; 10 bases are a match to TRBD1. The CDR3 contains 15 residues. V shed 5 bases and J 2 bases; nucleotides not matched to a gene: 6. The V gene's germline CDR1 is MNHEY and CDR2 SMNVEV (reference sequence). The CDR3 sequence is CASSPLGTGAYEQYF. As DNA, the CDR3 is TGTGCCAGCAGTCCCCTCGGGACAGGGGCCTACGAGCAGTACTTC.

This rearrangement joins TRBV4-1 to TRBJ2-1; 12 bases are shared with TRBD2. The CDR3 loop spans 15 amino acids. Germline CDR1 reads MGHRA; CDR2 reads YSYEKL. The junction had 3 bases not matched to a gene; V was cut back by 4 bases and J by 5 bases. In nucleotides, the CDR3 is TGCGCCAGCAGCCTCCTAGCGGGAGGGCACAATGAGCAGTTCTTC. This codes for CASSLLAGGHNEQFF.

The rearrangement joins TRBV7-9 to TRBJ2-1; TRBD2 aligns across 13 bases. V gave up 4 bases and J gave up 5 bases; unmatched junction bases: 8. The germline CDR1 and CDR2 sequences are SEHNR and FQNEAQ (reference sequence). CDR3 length: 17 amino acids. CDR3 region: CASSSGLAGASHNEQFF. CDR3 sequence (DNA): TGTGCCAGCAGCTCTGGACTAGCGGGAGCTTCCCACAATGAGCAGTTCTTC. Looking up the rest from reference TRBV7-9 and TRBJ2-1 gives the full variable domain: DTGVSQNPRHKITKRGQNVTFRCDPISEHNRLYWYRQTLGQGPEFLTYFQNEAQLEKSRLLSDRFSAERPKGSFSTLEIQRTEQGDSAMYLCASSSGLAGASHNEQFFGPGTRLTVL.

The CDR3 loop is CASSPSQGLPYNEQFF. DNA of the CDR3: TGTGCCAGCAGCCCTAGTCAAGGGCTTCCCTACAATGAGCAGTTCTTC. This rearrangement joins TRBV7-7 to TRBJ2-1, with D uncertain. V lost 5 bases and J 2 bases, leaving 16 bases between the germline ends. Germline V gene lookup returns CDR1 SSHAT and CDR2 FNYEAQ (reference sequence). CDR3 length equals 16 residues.

This clone was seen a single time. The chain combines TRBV7-9 with TRBJ2-7, with 8 bases aligning to TRBD1. The CDR3 is 16 residues long. Unmatched junction bases numbered 12, after V lost 5 bases and J lost 3 bases. Germline-derived CDR1 and CDR2 are SEHNR and FQNEAQ (reference sequence). Written as DNA, the CDR3 is TGTGCCAGCAGCCCTCAGCCGAGCGGACAGGGCTACGAGCAGTACTTC. Translated, it gives CASSPQPSGQGYEQYF.

CDR3 residues: CASSGQGDYYEQYF. CDR3 bases: TGTGCCAGCAGTGGACAGGGGGATTACTACGAGCAGTACTTC. The chain uses TRBV2 and TRBJ2-7; the match to TRBD1 covers 9 bases. V was pared by 4 bases and J by 3 bases, with 4 bases of the junction left unmatched. CDR3 length equals 14 residues. Germline CDR1 is SNHLY and CDR2 is FYNNEI.

The chain combines TRBV7-3 with TRBJ2-1, with D tentatively TRBD2 (5 bases). Between the trimmed V and J ends, which lost 4 bases and 5 bases, there was a span of 15 bases. Germline CDR1 and CDR2: SGHTA and FQGTGA. CDR3 length: 15 residues. This CDR3 reads CASSSPTGSHNEQFF. The CDR3 nucleotides are TGTGCCAGCAGCTCTCCGACTGGGAGTCACAATGAGCAGTTCTTC.

Notes on this clone: Other DNA sequences of this sample code for an identical CDR3. J is TRBJ2-6 and V is TRBV9; either TRBD1 or TRBD2 may fit D (5 bases each). The CDR3 spans 15 residues. V shed 2 bases and J shed 0 bases, with 6 bases lying between them. Germline V gene lookup returns CDR1 SGDLS and CDR2 YYNGEE. CDR3 in DNA: TGTGCCAGCAGCGTTGGGGGCTCTGGGGCCAACGTCCTGACTTTC. Translation: CASSVGGSGANVLTF.

J is TRBJ1-1 and V is TRBV4-1, with 10 positions matching TRBD1. Per the germline V gene, CDR1 is MGHRA and CDR2 is YSYEKL. CDR3 length: 13 residues. V was clipped by 4 bases and J by 6 bases; unmatched bases: 2. CDR3 nucleotide sequence: TGCGCCAGCAGCCGGGGGACAGGGGCTGAAGCTTTCTTT. It is translated as CASSRGTGAEAFF.

This chain uses TRBV27 with TRBJ2-7; the match to TRBD2 covers 8 bases. Per the germline V gene, CDR1 is MNHEY and CDR2 is SMNVEV (reference sequence). The CDR3 is made up of 13 amino acids. Unmatched junction bases numbered 7, after V lost 8 bases and J lost 4 bases. The CDR3: CASGPGLEYEQYF. CDR3 nucleotides: TGTGCCAGCGGGCCGGGACTAGAATACGAGCAGTACTTC.

This chain joins TRBV6-5 and TRBJ2-7; D might be TRBD1 (6 bases). The V gene lost 4 bases and the J gene lost 2 bases, with 12 bases spanning the gap. Germline CDR1 and CDR2: MNHEY and SVGAGI. CDR3 length: 14 amino acids. Here the CDR3 DNA reads TGTGCCAGCAGTTTACTACAGGGAGCCTACGAGCAGTACTTC. It yields the protein CASSLLQGAYEQYF.

The J gene is TRBJ2-7, the V gene TRBV28; 8 positions agree with TRBD2. Trimming cost V 6 bases and J 3 bases; bases outside gene matches: 7. CDR1 is MDHEN and CDR2 is SYDVKM in the germline V gene. The CDR3 is 14 amino acids. CDR3 sequence (DNA): TGTGCCAGCAGCTTACTAGCGGAGTACTACGAGCAGTACTTC. Translating it yields CASSLLAEYYEQYF. Variable domain in full (rest from reference TRBV28 and TRBJ2-7): DVKVTQSSRYLVKRTGEKVFLECVQDMDHENMFWYRQDPGLGLRLIYFSYDVKMKEKGDIPEGYSVSREKKERFSLILESASTNQTSMYLCASSLLAEYYEQYFGPGTRLTVT.

V gene TRBV6-6 combines with J gene TRBJ2-1, with D possibly being TRBD1 (6 bases). The CDR3 is 16 residues long. The V and J ends lost 5 bases and 0 bases respectively, with 14 bases between them. Germline CDR1 is MNHNY and CDR2 is SVGAGI (reference sequence). The CDR3 DNA is TGTGCCAGCAGTGCAATTGAGGGGGACTCCTACAATGAGCAGTTCTTC. Its protein product is CASSAIEGDSYNEQFF.